This entry describes one T cell receptor (beta chain). Each CDR3 protein is one row after TCRdb ran MiXCR on the 5' RACE reads. The profile shows approximately 1.8 million distinct CDR3 sequences, about 32% of them singletons. The data originate from a study of identical twins. The CDR3 loop spans 14 amino acids. Germline V gene lookup returns CDR1 DFQATT and CDR2 SNEGSKA (reference sequence). V lost 1 base and J 3 bases, leaving 12 bases between the germline ends. This TCR was recovered from a newborn girl in good health. Sequenced sample: cord blood. The chain is built from TRBV20-1 and TRBJ1-2; D call uncertain. The CDR3 sequence is CSARVRPMDYGYTF. In DNA form, the CDR3 reads TGCAGTGCTAGAGTTCGTCCGATGGACTATGGCTACACCTTC.